A single sample is the source of the 17 T cell receptor beta chains below, sequenced in a study of molecular identifiers for immune sequencing clone quantification. One entry per CDR3 protein, called by TCRdb with MiXCR from the PCR reads. This sample carries about 640,000 distinct CDR3 sequences, roughly 21% of them seen once, and the ten largest clones take roughly 0.9%. Sequencing was carried out using naive CD8+ T cells from blood, with Jurkat cell RNA spiked in. The subset here: FACS-sorted CD8+CD4-CCR7+CD45RA+ naive T cells. The receptors were sampled from a human donor in good health. Some libraries in this study had Jurkat cell RNA spiked in.

This clonotype turned up a few times. The V call is TRBV7-9, the J call TRBJ2-1, with D possibly matching TRBD2 (6 bases). Per germline, CDR1 SEHNR and CDR2 FQNEAQ (reference sequence). The length of the CDR3 is 17 residues. The germline V and J ends were trimmed by 4 bases and 1 base, with 17 bases remaining between them. CDR3 DNA: TGTGCCAGCAGCTCGGGTTTAGCGGAAGAATCCTACAATGAGCAGTTCTTC. Translating it yields CASSSGLAEESYNEQFF.

As to this clonotype: One junction end disagrees with the germline gene, perhaps due to a read error. V usage is TRBV4-3 and J usage is TRBJ1-6; D unresolved. The CDR3 has 14 amino acids. Germline V lookup: CDR1 LGHNA, CDR2 YSLEER. The CDR3 DNA reads TGCGCCAGCAGCTACGTCCTCATTGGTTCACCCCCCCACTTT. Its protein product is CASSYVLIGSPPHF.

Only a few counts were recorded for this clonotype. Since a much larger clone is just one base distant, this may be a read error. Because the CDR3 is missing its conserved closing phenylalanine or tryptophan, this is likely a read error. The genes are TRBV20-1 and TRBJ2-7, with D maybe TRBD2 (6 bases). Germline V gives CDR1 DFQATT, CDR2 SNEGSKA (reference sequence). The CDR3 is 14 residues long. Trimming pared 1 base from V and 0 bases from J, leaving 10 bases between. CDR3 sequence (DNA): TGCAGTGCTAGAGGGGCTAGCGCCTCCTACGAGCAGTACTAC. It translates to CSARGASASYEQYY.

This clonotype was picked up many times. This chain connects TRBV4-3 to TRBJ1-1; TRBD1 matches 7 bases. V was pared by 1 base and J by 3 bases, with 5 bases of the junction left unmatched. There are 15 residues in the CDR3. Germline V CDR1 and CDR2: LGHNA, YSLEER. Here the CDR3 DNA reads TGCGCCAGCAGCCAAGGTCCAGGGGGTGACACTGAAGCTTTCTTT. Translated, it gives CASSQGPGGDTEAFF.

This clonotype has a count of ten or more. The chain couples TRBV20-1 to TRBJ1-3; D is undetermined. The germline V gene has CDR1 DFQATT and CDR2 SNEGSKA (reference sequence). V lost 0 bases to trimming and J lost 0 bases, with 9 bases between them. There are 15 residues in the CDR3. DNA of the CDR3: TGCAGTGCTAGAGAGGACGGTTCCTCTGGAAACACCATATATTTT. Translating gives CSAREDGSSGNTIYF.

In DNA, the CDR3 is TGTGCCAGCAAAAAGACAGGCCTGGTCACAGATACGCAGTATTTT. It translates to CASKKTGLVTDTQYF. The chain is built from TRBV25-1 and TRBJ2-3; perhaps TRBD1 as D (6 bases). The CDR3 covers 15 residues. Trimming removed 7 bases at V and 2 bases at J, with 16 bases between. Germline V gene lookup returns CDR1 MGHDK and CDR2 SYGVNS.

The gene calls are TRBV30 and TRBJ1-1, with D possibly matching TRBD1 (6 bases). Deletions cut 0 bases from V and 2 bases from J, with 7 bases between. The CDR3 runs to 13 residues. Germline values: CDR1 GTSNPN, CDR2 SVGIG (reference sequence). CDR3 loop: CAWSVGTNTEAFF. For the CDR3, the DNA is TGTGCCTGGAGTGTTGGGACAAACACTGAAGCTTTCTTT.

This clonotype was detected ten times or more. The rearrangement uses TRBV4-3 and TRBJ2-2; 11 bases fit TRBD1. The germline gives CDR1 LGHNA, CDR2 YSLEER. The CDR3 is made up of 18 amino acids. The trim removed 0 bases at V and 6 bases at J, leaving 9 bases unmatched. The chain's CDR3 is CASSQDRVGQGVSGELFF. The CDR3 DNA reads TGCGCCAGCAGCCAAGATCGAGTGGGACAGGGGGTGTCCGGGGAGCTGTTTTTT.

This clonotype was observed a handful of times. The rearrangement joins TRBV7-9 to TRBJ2-7, with 8 bases that match TRBD1. This CDR3 spans 13 amino acids. The trim removed 7 bases at V and 4 bases at J, leaving 6 bases unmatched. Germline loops: CDR1 SEHNR, CDR2 FQNEAQ (reference sequence). CDR3 sequence: CASTGTGTYEQYF. DNA of the CDR3: TGTGCCAGCACCGGGACAGGAACATACGAGCAGTACTTC. Combining the CDR3 with reference TRBV7-9 and TRBJ2-7 gives the whole variable domain DTGVSQNPRHKITKRGQNVTFRCDPISEHNRLYWYRQTLGQGPEFLTYFQNEAQLEKSRLLSDRFSAERPKGSFSTLEIQRTEQGDSAMYLCASTGTGTYEQYFGPGTRLTVT.

This clonotype was counted many times. The chain is built from TRBV6-2 or TRBV6-3 and TRBJ1-1; D gene ambiguous. CDR3 length: 13 residues. From germline, CDR1 is MNHEY and CDR2 SVGEGT. The V gene lost 8 bases and the J gene lost 3 bases, with 13 bases spanning the gap. In nucleotides, the CDR3 is TGTGCCAGCGAAACAGCTCTGGACACTGAAGCTTTCTTT. As protein: CASETALDTEAFF.

As regards this clonotype: This clone may be a read error of a much larger clone one base away. The rearrangement links TRBV9 to TRBJ2-1; TRBD2 matches at 9 bases. The CDR3 runs to 16 residues. The V gene's germline CDR1 is SGDLS and CDR2 YYNGEE. The CDR3 region has the DNA TGTGCCAACAGCGTAGGGTCGAGCGGGGGGTTCAGTGAGCAGTTCTTC. Protein sequence: CANSVGSSGGFSEQFF.

This clonotype was detected ten times or more. V is TRBV7-9 and J is TRBJ2-1; D is unclear. Germline-derived CDR1 and CDR2 are SEHNR and FQNEAQ (reference sequence). The CDR3 is 12 residues long. The V end lost 4 bases, the J end lost 8 bases, and 9 bases lay between the germline ends. This CDR3 reads CASSYEWDEQFF. Here the CDR3 DNA reads TGTGCCAGCAGCTACGAGTGGGATGAGCAGTTCTTC.

This clonotype was detected many times. This chain links TRBV3-1 with TRBJ2-2; D is unclear. V lost 0 bases and J 6 bases, leaving 2 bases between the germline ends. Germline V gene lookup returns CDR1 LGHDT and CDR2 YNNKEL (reference sequence). The CDR3 runs to 12 residues. The CDR3 sequence: CASSQEPGELFF. CDR3 nucleotides: TGTGCCAGCAGCCAAGAGCCCGGGGAGCTGTTTTTT.

The chain is built from TRBV29-1 and TRBJ2-3, with D possibly being TRBD2 (5 bases). The CDR3 has 14 amino acids. Trimming removed 2 bases from V and 0 bases from J, with 9 bases in between. Germline CDR1 reads SQVTM; CDR2 reads ANQGSEA. The CDR3 sequence is CSVEREKSTDTQYF. The DNA for the CDR3 is TGCAGCGTTGAAAGGGAGAAAAGCACAGATACGCAGTATTTT.

Many counts were recorded for this clonotype. The rearrangement uses TRBV6-5 and TRBJ2-1; 9 bases match TRBD2. This CDR3 region has 13 residues. Trimming cost V 2 bases and J 15 bases; bases outside gene matches: 8. Germline-derived CDR1 and CDR2 are MNHEY and SVGAGI. For the CDR3, the DNA is TGTGCCAGCAGTTACGGGAGTAGCGGGGGTATGTTCTTC. As protein: CASSYGSSGGMFF.

The genes are TRBV18 and TRBJ1-2; 10 bases agree with TRBD1. Trimming at V came to 6 bases and at J to 5 bases, leaving 6 bases not matched to a gene. The CDR3 has 14 amino acids. Per the germline V gene, CDR1 is KGHSH and CDR2 is LQKENI. The CDR3 here is CASSRPGQGYGYTF. DNA of the CDR3: TGTGCCAGCTCGCGACCGGGACAGGGGTATGGCTACACCTTC.

This clonotype showed up just a few times. The chain uses TRBV4-1 and TRBJ2-5; a possible D gene is TRBD1 (5 bases). The CDR3 is 15 amino acids. Germline V gene lookup returns CDR1 MGHRA and CDR2 YSYEKL. The germline V and J ends were trimmed by 1 base and 4 bases, with 13 bases remaining between them. The CDR3 coding sequence is TGCGCCAGCAGCCAAGTTCCAGGGATTATAGAGACCCAGTACTTC. Translating it yields CASSQVPGIIETQYF.